The rows below give T cell receptor beta chains drawn from one sample of a study of blood T cell repertoires in COVID-19. Using immunoSEQ multiplex PCR, the repertoire was profiled, and TCRdb retains in-frame clones only, with some absent. The repertoire includes roughly 500,000 clones, 88% of them detected once, and over 1.5% sits in the top ten. The sample taken for sequencing was PBMCs or T cells enriched from blood (not recorded which). The receptor source for this set is a woman aged 35 to 49 who had recovered from COVID-19. The CDR3 runs from the conserved cysteine through the conserved F or W. Each record gives: clone size, J gene, D gene, V gene, CDR3 DNA, CDR3 protein. D genes are given only for firm matches. A clone size is listed for some rows: how often the clone was seen (once, few, many), or a class if it is expanded.

NA,TRBJ2-3,NA,TRBV13,TGTGCCAGCAGCCCCGGACATATCACAGATACGCAGTATTTT,CASSPGHITDTQYF
NA,TRBJ2-7,NA,TRBV20-1,TGCAGTGCTAGAGACAACTACGAGCAGTACTTC,CSARDNYEQYF
NA,TRBJ1-3,NA,TRBV14,TGTGCCAGCAGCCCGCTAGGCCCTGGAAACACCATATATTTT,CASSPLGPGNTIYF
NA,TRBJ1-5,TRBD1,TRBV27,TGTGCCAGCAGTTTAATCTCGGGACAGGGAAGCAATCAGCCCCAGCATTTT,CASSLISGQGSNQPQHF
NA,TRBJ2-2,TRBD2,TRBV9,TGTGCCAGCAGCGTGGAGAGACTAGCGGGAACCACCGGGGAGCTGTTTTTT,CASSVERLAGTTGELFF
NA,TRBJ2-7,NA,TRBV6-5,TGTGCCAGCAGTTCATCAGGGATAGCCTCCTACGAGCAGTACTTC,CASSSSGIASYEQYF
NA,TRBJ2-5,TRBD1,TRBV9,TGTGCCAGCAGCGAGGCCCTTGGGCAGGGGGCGACCCAGTACTTC,CASSEALGQGATQYF
NA,TRBJ1-1,TRBD1,TRBV6-6,TGTGCCAGCAGTCGCCCAGGGGGCCAGATTACTGAAGCCCTGAACACTGAAGCTTTCTTT,CASSRPGGQITEALNTEAFF
NA,TRBJ1-4,TRBD1,TRBV19,TGTGCCAGTCGCAGACAGGGGAATGAAAAACTGTTTTTT,CASRRQGNEKLFF
few,TRBJ2-3,TRBD2,TRBV27,TGTGCCAGCCGGCCTAGCGGGGGTCTGAATACGCAGTATTTT,CASRPSGGLNTQYF
NA,TRBJ1-2,NA,TRBV30,TGTGCCTGGACAGAACTAAATACTAACTATGGCTACACCTTC,CAWTELNTNYGYTF
NA,TRBJ2-1,TRBD2,TRBV4-1,TGCGCCAGCAGCCAACTAGTTAGCGGGAGTTACGGTGGCAATGAGCAGTTCTTC,CASSQLVSGSYGGNEQFF
NA,TRBJ1-1,TRBD1,TRBV7-8,TGTGCCAGCAGCTGGGACAGGATGAACACTGAAGCTTTCTTT,CASSWDRMNTEAFF
NA,TRBJ1-3,NA,TRBV9,TGTGCCAGCCGGACTGATGGAAACACCATATATTTT,CASRTDGNTIYF
NA,TRBJ1-2,TRBD1,TRBV6-5,TGTGCCAGCAGTCACGAGGGGGCGCCCGGCTATGGCTACACCTTC,CASSHEGAPGYGYTF
NA,TRBJ1-1,NA,TRBV7-9,TGTGCCAGCAGCTTAGCACAGGGCTCCGCTGAAGCTTTCTTT,CASSLAQGSAEAFF
once,TRBJ2-1,TRBD1,TRBV6-5,TGTGCCAGCAGTTTTCGACAGGGGGCTTCTGAGCAGTTCTTC,CASSFRQGASEQFF
NA,TRBJ2-1,NA,TRBV12-3/TRBV12-4,TGTGCCAGCAGTTTGGCGGGTGAGCAGTTCTTC,CASSLAGEQFF
NA,TRBJ2-6,TRBD2,TRBV5-1,TGCGCCAGCAGCCCGAGGGTCCCGGGACTAGCGGTCTCTGGGGCCAACGTCCTGACTTTC,CASSPRVPGLAVSGANVLTF
NA,TRBJ2-1,TRBD2,TRBV4-3,TGCGCCAGCACGGCTGGTGTGAGCGGGAGCTTGAATGGGCAGTTCTTC,CASTAGVSGSLNGQFF
NA,TRBJ2-1,TRBD1,TRBV10-2,TGCGCCAGCTTTGGGACAGGAAACTACAATGAGCAGTTCTTC,CASFGTGNYNEQFF
NA,TRBJ1-4,NA,TRBV29-1,TGCAGCGCATCGACAGTATTGGCTAATGAAAAACTGTTTTTT,CSASTVLANEKLFF
NA,TRBJ2-2,NA,TRBV19,TGTGCCAGTAGTATAACAACCGACGGGGAGCTGTTTTTT,CASSITTDGELFF
NA,TRBJ1-2,TRBD1,TRBV27,TGTGCCAGCAGTCCGGGACAGAGTAGCTTTGGCTACACCTTC,CASSPGQSSFGYTF
once,TRBJ1-2,NA,TRBV27,TGTGCCAGCAGTCCCAGTGGGAGGGGACCCTTTAACTATGGCTACACCTTC,CASSPSGRGPFNYGYTF
NA,TRBJ1-6,NA,TRBV28,TGTGCCAGCAGTTTAAGCAGGGTGGATTCACCCCTCCACTTT,CASSLSRVDSPLHF
few,TRBJ1-1,TRBD1,TRBV18,TGTGCCAGCGGACAGGGATTGAACACTGAAGCTTTCTTT,CASGQGLNTEAFF
NA,TRBJ1-2,TRBD1,TRBV4-2,TGTGCCAGCAGCCAAGGTAACAGGGGGCGCGAGTACGGCTACACCTTC,CASSQGNRGREYGYTF
NA,TRBJ1-3,NA,TRBV5-4,TGTGCCAGCAGCCCCGGACAGAGCAGCTCTGGAAACACCATATATTTT,CASSPGQSSSGNTIYF
once,TRBJ1-2,NA,TRBV6-5,TGTGCCAGCAGTTACTCTGCAGGGAACTATGGCTACACCTTC,CASSYSAGNYGYTF
NA,TRBJ2-4,NA,TRBV5-6,TGTGCCAGCAGCCCGAGACAGGCAGCCAAAAACATTCAGTACTTC,CASSPRQAAKNIQYF
NA,TRBJ2-3,NA,TRBV10-1,TGCGCCAGCAGTGAGAACCCCCGAGATGATACGCAGTATTTT,CASSENPRDDTQYF
NA,TRBJ2-5,NA,TRBV6-5,TGTGCCAGCAGCAATCAAGAGACCCAGTACTTC,CASSNQETQYF
NA,TRBJ2-3,TRBD2,TRBV19,TGTGCCAGTAGTGTTAGGACTAGCCGGCGCACAGATACGCAGTATTTT,CASSVRTSRRTDTQYF
NA,TRBJ2-3,TRBD2,TRBV5-1,TGCGCCAGCAGCTTAGGACTAGCGGGAGTTCTATATACGCAGTATTTT,CASSLGLAGVLYTQYF
once,TRBJ2-7,TRBD1,TRBV5-1,TGCGCCAGCAGCGGCGGACAGGGGATTATCGAGCAGTACTTC,CASSGGQGIIEQYF
NA,TRBJ2-7,TRBD2,TRBV27,TGTGCCAGCAGGCATACTAGCGGCCCCTCCTACGAGCAGTACTTC,CASRHTSGPSYEQYF
NA,TRBJ1-1,NA,TRBV7-2,TGTGCCAGCAGCTTAGTAAGAGGAAAGAACACTGAAGCTTTCTTT,CASSLVRGKNTEAFF
NA,TRBJ1-4,NA,TRBV5-4,TGTGCCAGCAGGCCCGGCGGAGGCCCTAATGAAAAACTGTTTTTT,CASRPGGGPNEKLFF
NA,TRBJ2-2,TRBD2,TRBV5-1,TGCGCCACCCAGCGGGGTAGCGGAACCCTCGCGAACACCGGGGAGCTGTTTTTT,CATQRGSGTLANTGELFF
NA,TRBJ2-1,NA,TRBV6-5,TGTGCCACCATTCTAGCGTGGAGCACCGAGCAGTTCTTC,CATILAWSTEQFF
once,TRBJ1-6,NA,TRBV5-6,TGTGCCAGCAGCTTGCCTGGCAGGCTGAATTCACCCCTCCACTTT,CASSLPGRLNSPLHF
few,TRBJ2-2,TRBD1,TRBV5-1,TGCGCCAGCAGCACTAATCAACAGGGGCCCACGAACACCGGGGAGCTGTTTTTT,CASSTNQQGPTNTGELFF
NA,TRBJ1-4,NA,TRBV5-4,TGTGCCAGCAGCCCGTGGGGGGCTAATGAAAAACTGTTTTTT,CASSPWGANEKLFF
NA,TRBJ1-1,TRBD1,TRBV29-1,TGCAGCGTTGAGGACCACAGGGGTCCGCCTGAAGCTTTCTTT,CSVEDHRGPPEAFF
NA,TRBJ2-5,NA,TRBV9,TGTGCCAGCAGCGTAGCAGGGCGCGAGGAGACCCAGTACTTC,CASSVAGREETQYF
NA,TRBJ2-7,TRBD2,TRBV15,TGTGCCACCAGCAGAGGAGGAGCTAGCGGAACCTACGAGCAGTACTTC,CATSRGGASGTYEQYF
few,TRBJ2-7,TRBD2,TRBV18,TGTGCCAGCTCACCGGGACTAGCTCCCCACGAGCAGTACTTC,CASSPGLAPHEQYF
once,TRBJ2-1,NA,TRBV4-3,TGCGCCAGCAGCCAAGGGGGCCGGTGGGCGAAGGATGAGCAGTTCTTC,CASSQGGRWAKDEQFF
NA,TRBJ2-1,TRBD2,TRBV4-3,TGCGCCAGCAGCCAAGGGACTAGCGGAGCTACCTACAATGAGCAGTTCTTC,CASSQGTSGATYNEQFF
NA,TRBJ1-6,NA,TRBV27,TGTGCCAGCAGTTCCCCCGCGGGGGGTGTGTATAATTCACCCCTCCACTTT,CASSSPAGGVYNSPLHF
NA,TRBJ2-3,TRBD2,TRBV4-3,TGCGCCAGCAGCCTGGCGACGGGAGGGCCGGGTGCAGATACGCAGTATTTT,CASSLATGGPGADTQYF
NA,TRBJ1-5,TRBD1,TRBV27,TGTGCCAGCAGTGGGACAGGCAATCAGCCCCAGCATTTT,CASSGTGNQPQHF
NA,TRBJ1-3,TRBD1,TRBV28,TGTGCCAGCAGTTTAGACAGGGCCTCTGGAAACACCATATATTTT,CASSLDRASGNTIYF